This T cell receptor beta chain was recovered during a study of CD8+ T cells in alopecia areata. Findings of the study overall: Normal skin contains resident alphabeta T cells, and these are also sequenced in scalp samples. Especially in alopecia totalis/universalis, lesional scalp showed greater clonality than normal scalp did.

RNA was extracted and reverse transcribed into cDNA as the sequencing template. Only in-frame clones appear in the TCRdb table, and some are missing; sequencing was by immunoSEQ multiplex PCR. The profile covers 98,000 or so clones, with around 59% appearing a single time and 20% to 25% taken by the ten largest. CDR1 and CDR2 (germline): LNHNV, YYDKDF (reference sequence). The CDR3 has 16 amino acids. The trim removed 2 bases at V and 2 bases at J, leaving 2 bases unmatched. With regard to this clone: Its antigen is not identified.

Sample: CD8+ T cells sorted from blood. The source of this sequence is a human donor in good health. V gene TRBV15 combines with J gene TRBJ2-1; 11 bases agree with TRBD2. CDR3: CATSRTSGGTYNEQFF. The CDR3, as DNA: TGTGCCACCAGCAGAACTAGCGGGGGCACCTACAATGAGCAGTTCTTC.